This TCR beta chain originates from a study of T-cell reconstitution after alpha-beta-depleted transplantation in children. This clonotype was counted at least ten times. Trimming cost V 6 bases and J 1 base; bases outside gene matches: 7. CDR3 size: 16 residues. Using unique molecular identifiers, the investigators prepared the TCRbeta library. TCRdb reprocessed the PCR reads via MiXCR and lists one record per CDR3 protein. The table lists fewer than 120,000 distinct CDR3 sequences, around 10% of them singletons, with 6.5% to 9.5% in the top ten. This receptor was taken from a human donor who donated a stem cell graft to a child with acute lymphoblastic leukemia. The source was PBMCs from the stem cell graft donor, collected from the stem cell graft. The V and J genes are TRBV12-3 or TRBV12-4 and TRBJ2-7; TRBD2 matches 12 bases. The CDR3 DNA follows: TGTGCCAGCAGGATGACTAGCGGGAGAGCGTCCTACGAGCAGTACTTC. Its protein product is CASRMTSGRASYEQYF.